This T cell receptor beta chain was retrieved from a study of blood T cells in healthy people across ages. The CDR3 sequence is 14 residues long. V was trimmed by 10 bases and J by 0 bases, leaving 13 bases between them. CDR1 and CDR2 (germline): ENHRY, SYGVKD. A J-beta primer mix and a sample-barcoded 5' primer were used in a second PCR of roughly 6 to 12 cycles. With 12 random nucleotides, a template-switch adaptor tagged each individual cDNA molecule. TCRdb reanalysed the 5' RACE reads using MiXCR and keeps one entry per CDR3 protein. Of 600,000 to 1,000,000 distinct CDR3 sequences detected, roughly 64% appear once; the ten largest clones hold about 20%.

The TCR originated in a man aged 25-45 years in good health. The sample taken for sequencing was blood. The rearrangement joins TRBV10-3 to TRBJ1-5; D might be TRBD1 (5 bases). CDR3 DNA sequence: TGTGCCAGCAACCGGGACGATAGCAATCAGCCCCAGCATTTT. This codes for CASNRDDSNQPQHF.